Listed here are 13 T cell receptor beta chains from one sample, sequenced in a study of blood T cell repertoires in COVID-19. Generated by immunoSEQ multiplex PCR, the TCRdb table keeps only in-frame clones and is missing some. The sample carries 250,000 to 300,000 clones, 75% to 90% recorded once. Material for sequencing was peripheral blood. The origin of the receptors is an older woman with acute or convalescent COVID-19.

This clone was observed a few times. The J gene is TRBJ2-7, the V gene TRBV7-9, with 8 bases that match TRBD2. The germline V gene has CDR1 SEHNR and CDR2 FQNEAQ (reference sequence). V was clipped by 4 bases and J by 2 bases; unmatched bases: 1. The CDR3 is 13 amino acids. The CDR3 region is CASSSGGPYEQYF. The CDR3 region has the DNA TGTGCCAGCAGCTCGGGGGGGCCCTACGAGCAGTACTTC.

The chain has TRBV12-3 or TRBV12-4 and TRBJ1-3, with D tentatively TRBD1 (6 bases). The CDR3 loop spans 13 amino acids. With 10 bases removed from V and 2 bases from J, the gap between germline ends came to 12 bases. The DNA for the CDR3 is TGTGCCACAAGGGGGTGGGCTGGAAACACCATATATTTT. This sequence encodes CATRGWAGNTIYF.

V usage is TRBV4-1 and J usage is TRBJ2-1; 10 bases line up with TRBD2. Germline V gene lookup returns CDR1 MGHRA and CDR2 YSYEKL. The CDR3 has 16 residues. Unmatched junction bases numbered 7, after V lost 1 base and J lost 7 bases. The CDR3 loop reads CASSQVSGRAGNEQFF. The DNA of the CDR3 is TGCGCCAGCAGCCAAGTGAGCGGGAGGGCCGGTAATGAGCAGTTCTTC.

The chain uses TRBV2 and TRBJ2-7; D uncertain. Germline assignment: CDR1 SNHLY and CDR2 FYNNEI. V was shortened by 2 bases and J by 2 bases, with 13 bases between the two germline ends. This CDR3 has 15 amino acids. The CDR3 protein is CASSEPVMKTYEQYF. CDR3 DNA sequence: TGTGCCAGCAGTGAACCGGTTATGAAAACCTACGAGCAGTACTTC.

CDR3 in DNA: TGCGCCAGCAGCCAAGATCGGGGGACCGGTAATTCACCCCTCCACTTT. Its protein product is CASSQDRGTGNSPLHF. The chain joins TRBV4-3 to TRBJ1-6; D possibly corresponds to TRBD1 (5 bases). V shed 0 bases and J shed 6 bases, with 12 bases lying between them. Germline CDR1 is LGHNA and CDR2 is YSLEER. The CDR3 covers 16 residues.

This clone was seen once. The chain links TRBV3-1 (or the pseudogene TRBV3-2) to TRBJ1-2; TRBD1 might be the D (5 bases). Trimming removed 0 bases at V and 3 bases at J, with 14 bases between. CDR1 LGHDT and CDR2 YNNKEL come from the germline V gene (reference sequence). The CDR3 spans 16 residues. This CDR3 is CASSQEWRGSDYGYTF. The CDR3 nucleotides are TGTGCCAGCAGCCAAGAGTGGAGGGGCTCTGACTATGGCTACACCTTC.

CDR3 DNA sequence: TGTGCCAGCAGCCCTACAGGAGAAGCTTTCTTT. Protein: CASSPTGEAFF. The chain employs TRBV7-9 and TRBJ1-1, with TRBD1 as a possible D gene (5 bases). V was shortened by 5 bases and J by 8 bases, with 9 bases between the two germline ends. The germline gives CDR1 SEHNR, CDR2 FQNEAQ (reference sequence). This CDR3 spans 11 amino acids.

The gene calls are TRBV4-3 and TRBJ1-2, with D uncertain. Germline lookup yields CDR1 LGHNA and CDR2 YSLEER. The CDR3 has 15 amino acids. Between the trimmed V and J ends, which lost 1 base and 4 bases, there was a span of 13 bases. The CDR3 DNA reads TGCGCCAGCAGCCAAGCCCCCCGGGAGATCTATGGCTACACCTTC. Amino acid sequence: CASSQAPREIYGYTF.

CDR3 loop: CSARTGENYEQYF. The CDR3 bases are TGCAGCGCCAGGACAGGGGAGAACTACGAGCAGTACTTC. The genes are TRBV29-1 and TRBJ2-7, with TRBD1 identical over 9 bases. Germline V lookup: CDR1 SQVTM, CDR2 ANQGSEA. V shed 7 bases and J 3 bases; nucleotides not matched to a gene: 7. This CDR3 comprises 13 residues.

The chain recombines TRBV6-2 or TRBV6-3 with TRBJ1-5; no clear D gene. The germline V and J ends were trimmed by 5 bases and 3 bases, with 5 bases remaining between them. The germline V gene has CDR1 MNHEY and CDR2 SVGEGT. The CDR3 extends over 12 amino acids. The CDR3 nucleotides read TGTGCCAGCAGTCAAAACAATCAGCCCCAGCATTTT. Protein sequence: CASSQNNQPQHF.

There are a few counts of this clone. The chain joins TRBV7-8 to TRBJ2-7, with D perhaps matching TRBD1 (6 bases). The CDR3 covers 16 residues. Looked up from germline, CDR1 is SGHVS and CDR2 is FQNEAQ. Between the trimmed V and J ends, which lost 4 bases and 6 bases, there was a span of 22 bases. The CDR3 region is CASSWNRVPRPSEQYF. The CDR3 DNA reads TGTGCCAGCAGCTGGAACAGGGTCCCTCGGCCCTCCGAGCAGTACTTC.

V and J are TRBV27 and TRBJ1-4, with 7 bases aligning to TRBD1. This CDR3 comprises 13 residues. Per germline, CDR1 MNHEY and CDR2 SMNVEV (reference sequence). V trimming: 11 bases; J trimming: 10 bases; junction bases outside the gene matches: 13. CDR3 protein: CAAGGNGRGKLFF. Here the CDR3 DNA reads TGTGCCGCAGGGGGTAACGGTCGCGGAAAACTGTTTTTT.

CDR3 nucleotide sequence: TGTGCCAGCAGAGACAATGTCGGGGGGTACGGAGCTTTCTTT. Protein product: CASRDNVGGYGAFF. V and J are TRBV6-5 and TRBJ1-1, with D perhaps matching TRBD1 (5 bases). CDR1 is MNHEY and CDR2 is SVGAGI in the germline V gene. There are 14 residues in the CDR3. The ends were cut back, 6 bases at V and 10 bases at J, with 21 bases in the middle.